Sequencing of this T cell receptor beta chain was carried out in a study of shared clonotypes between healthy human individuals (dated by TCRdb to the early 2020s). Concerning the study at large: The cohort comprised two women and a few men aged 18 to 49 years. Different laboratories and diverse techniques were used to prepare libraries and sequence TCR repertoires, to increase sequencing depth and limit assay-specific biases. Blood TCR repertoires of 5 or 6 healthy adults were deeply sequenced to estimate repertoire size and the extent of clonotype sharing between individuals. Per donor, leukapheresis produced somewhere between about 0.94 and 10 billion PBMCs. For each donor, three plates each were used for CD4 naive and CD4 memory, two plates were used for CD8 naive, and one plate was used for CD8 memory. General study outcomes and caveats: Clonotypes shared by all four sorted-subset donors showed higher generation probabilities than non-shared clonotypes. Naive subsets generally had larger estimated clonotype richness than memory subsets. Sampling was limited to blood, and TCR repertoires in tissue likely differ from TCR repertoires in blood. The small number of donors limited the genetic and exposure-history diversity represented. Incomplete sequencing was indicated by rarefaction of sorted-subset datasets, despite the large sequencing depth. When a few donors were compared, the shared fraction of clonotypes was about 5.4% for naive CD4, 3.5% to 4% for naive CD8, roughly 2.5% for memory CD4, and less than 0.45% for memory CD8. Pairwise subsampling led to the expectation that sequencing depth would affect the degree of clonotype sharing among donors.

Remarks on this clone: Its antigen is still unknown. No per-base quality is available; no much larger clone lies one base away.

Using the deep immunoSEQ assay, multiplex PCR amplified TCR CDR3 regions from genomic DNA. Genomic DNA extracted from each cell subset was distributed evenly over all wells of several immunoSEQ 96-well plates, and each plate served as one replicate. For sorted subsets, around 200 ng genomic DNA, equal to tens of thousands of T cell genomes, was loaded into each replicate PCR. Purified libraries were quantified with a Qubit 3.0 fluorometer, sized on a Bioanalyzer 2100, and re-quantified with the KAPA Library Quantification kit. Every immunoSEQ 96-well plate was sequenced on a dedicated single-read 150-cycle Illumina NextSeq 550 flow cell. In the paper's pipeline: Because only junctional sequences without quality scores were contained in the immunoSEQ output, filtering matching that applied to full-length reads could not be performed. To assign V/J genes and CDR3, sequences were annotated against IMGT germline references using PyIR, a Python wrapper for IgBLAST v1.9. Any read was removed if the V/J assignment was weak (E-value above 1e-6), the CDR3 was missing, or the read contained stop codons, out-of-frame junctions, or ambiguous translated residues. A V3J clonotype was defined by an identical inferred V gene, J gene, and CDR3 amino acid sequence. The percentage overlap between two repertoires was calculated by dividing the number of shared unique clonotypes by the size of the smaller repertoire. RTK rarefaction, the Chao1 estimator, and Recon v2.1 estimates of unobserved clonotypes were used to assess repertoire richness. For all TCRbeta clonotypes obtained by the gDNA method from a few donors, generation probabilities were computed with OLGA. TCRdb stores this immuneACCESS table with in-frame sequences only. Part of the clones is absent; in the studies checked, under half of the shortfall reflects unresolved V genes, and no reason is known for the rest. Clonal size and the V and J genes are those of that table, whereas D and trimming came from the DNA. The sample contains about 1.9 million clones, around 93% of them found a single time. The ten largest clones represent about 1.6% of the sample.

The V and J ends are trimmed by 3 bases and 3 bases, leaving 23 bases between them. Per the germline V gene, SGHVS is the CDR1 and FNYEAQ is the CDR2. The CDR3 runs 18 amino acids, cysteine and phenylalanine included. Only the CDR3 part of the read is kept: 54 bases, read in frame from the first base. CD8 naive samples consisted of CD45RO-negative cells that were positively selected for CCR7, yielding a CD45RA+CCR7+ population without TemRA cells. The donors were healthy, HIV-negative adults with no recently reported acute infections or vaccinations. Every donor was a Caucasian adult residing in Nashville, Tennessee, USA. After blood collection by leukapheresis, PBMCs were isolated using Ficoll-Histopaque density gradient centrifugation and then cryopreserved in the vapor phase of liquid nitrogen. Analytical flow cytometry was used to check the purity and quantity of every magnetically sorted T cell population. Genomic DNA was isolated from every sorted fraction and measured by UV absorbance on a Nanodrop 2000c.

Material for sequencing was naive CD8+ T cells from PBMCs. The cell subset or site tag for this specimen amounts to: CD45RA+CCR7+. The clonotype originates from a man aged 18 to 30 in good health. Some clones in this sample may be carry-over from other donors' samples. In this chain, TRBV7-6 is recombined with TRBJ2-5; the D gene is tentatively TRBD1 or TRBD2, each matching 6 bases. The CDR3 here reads CASSFLRYGTGGKETQYF. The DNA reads TGTGCCAGCAGCTTCCTCCGGTATGGGACTGGGGGCAAAGAGACCCAGTACTTC.